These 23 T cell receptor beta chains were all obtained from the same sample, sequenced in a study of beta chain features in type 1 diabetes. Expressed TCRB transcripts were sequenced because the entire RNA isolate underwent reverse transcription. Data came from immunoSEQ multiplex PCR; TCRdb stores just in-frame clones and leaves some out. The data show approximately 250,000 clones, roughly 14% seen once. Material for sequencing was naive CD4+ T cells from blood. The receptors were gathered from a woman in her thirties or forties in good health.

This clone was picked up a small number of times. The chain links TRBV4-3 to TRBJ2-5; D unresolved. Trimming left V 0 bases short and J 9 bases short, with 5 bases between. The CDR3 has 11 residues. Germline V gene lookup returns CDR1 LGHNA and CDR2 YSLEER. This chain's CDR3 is CASSQDRAQYF. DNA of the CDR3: TGCGCCAGCAGCCAAGATCGCGCCCAGTACTTC.

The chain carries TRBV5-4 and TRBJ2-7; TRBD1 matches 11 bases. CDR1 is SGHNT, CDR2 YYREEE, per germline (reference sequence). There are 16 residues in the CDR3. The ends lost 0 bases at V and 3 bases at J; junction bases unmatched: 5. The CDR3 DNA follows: TGTGCCAGCAGCTTGGGCGGACAGGGGGCCCTCTACGAGCAGTACTTC. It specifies CASSLGGQGALYEQYF.

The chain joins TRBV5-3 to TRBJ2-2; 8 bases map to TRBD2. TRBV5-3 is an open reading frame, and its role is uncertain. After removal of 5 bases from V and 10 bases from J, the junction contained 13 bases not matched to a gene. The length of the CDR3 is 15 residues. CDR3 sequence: CARSPVTGGEEELFF. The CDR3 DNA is TGTGCCAGAAGTCCGGTGACGGGAGGGGAAGAGGAGCTGTTTTTT.

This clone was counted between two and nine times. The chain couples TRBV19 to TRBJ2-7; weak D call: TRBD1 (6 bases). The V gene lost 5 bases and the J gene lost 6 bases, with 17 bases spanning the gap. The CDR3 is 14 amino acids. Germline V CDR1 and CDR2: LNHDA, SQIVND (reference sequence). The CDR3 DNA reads TGTGCCAGTAGTTCCCCAGGACAGCTTCCCGAGCAGTACTTC. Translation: CASSSPGQLPEQYF.

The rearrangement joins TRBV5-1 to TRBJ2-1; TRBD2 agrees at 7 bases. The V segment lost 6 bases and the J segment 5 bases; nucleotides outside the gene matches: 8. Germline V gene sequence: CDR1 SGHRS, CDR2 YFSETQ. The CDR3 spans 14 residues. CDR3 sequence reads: CASTPERGHNEQFF. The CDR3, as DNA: TGCGCCAGCACCCCGGAGCGGGGACACAATGAGCAGTTCTTC.

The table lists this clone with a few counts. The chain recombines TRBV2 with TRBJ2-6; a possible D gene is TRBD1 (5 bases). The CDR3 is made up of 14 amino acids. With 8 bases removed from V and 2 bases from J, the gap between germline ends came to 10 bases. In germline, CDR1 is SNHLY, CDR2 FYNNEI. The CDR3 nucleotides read TGTGCCAGCCAAGACAGAACTGGGGCCAACGTCCTGACTTTC. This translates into CASQDRTGANVLTF.

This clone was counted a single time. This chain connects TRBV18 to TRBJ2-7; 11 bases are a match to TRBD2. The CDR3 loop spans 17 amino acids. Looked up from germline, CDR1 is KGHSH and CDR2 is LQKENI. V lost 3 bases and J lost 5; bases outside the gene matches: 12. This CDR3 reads CASSPSVLAGGRHEQYF. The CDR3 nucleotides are TGTGCCAGCTCACCTTCGGTCCTAGCGGGGGGTCGCCACGAGCAGTACTTC.

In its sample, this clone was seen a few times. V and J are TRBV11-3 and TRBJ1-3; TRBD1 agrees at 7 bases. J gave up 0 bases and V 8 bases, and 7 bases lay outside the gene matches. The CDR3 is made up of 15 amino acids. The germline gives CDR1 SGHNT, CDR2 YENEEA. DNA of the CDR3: TGTGCCAGCGGACCCGGACAGGACTCTGGAAACACCATATATTTT. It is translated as CASGPGQDSGNTIYF.

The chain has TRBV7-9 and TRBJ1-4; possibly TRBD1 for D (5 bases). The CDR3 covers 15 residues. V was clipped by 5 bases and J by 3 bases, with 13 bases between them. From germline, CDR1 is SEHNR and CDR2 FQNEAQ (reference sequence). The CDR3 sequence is CASSPGVTANEKLFF. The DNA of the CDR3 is TGTGCCAGCAGCCCGGGGGTCACAGCTAATGAAAAACTGTTTTTT.

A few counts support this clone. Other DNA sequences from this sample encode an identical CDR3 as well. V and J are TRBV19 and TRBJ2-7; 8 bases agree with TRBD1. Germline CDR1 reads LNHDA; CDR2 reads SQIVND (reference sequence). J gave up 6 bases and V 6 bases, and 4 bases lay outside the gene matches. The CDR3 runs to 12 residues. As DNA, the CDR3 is TGTGCCAGTAGCCTCGACAGGGGCGAGCAGTACTTC. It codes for CASSLDRGEQYF.

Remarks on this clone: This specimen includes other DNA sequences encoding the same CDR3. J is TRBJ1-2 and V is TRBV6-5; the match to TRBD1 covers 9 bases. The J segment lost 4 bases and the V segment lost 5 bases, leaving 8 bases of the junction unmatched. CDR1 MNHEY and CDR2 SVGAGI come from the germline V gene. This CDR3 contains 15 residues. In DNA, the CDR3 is TGTGCCAGCAGTCAGGGACAGGGTCGAGGCTATGGCTACACCTTC. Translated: CASSQGQGRGYGYTF.

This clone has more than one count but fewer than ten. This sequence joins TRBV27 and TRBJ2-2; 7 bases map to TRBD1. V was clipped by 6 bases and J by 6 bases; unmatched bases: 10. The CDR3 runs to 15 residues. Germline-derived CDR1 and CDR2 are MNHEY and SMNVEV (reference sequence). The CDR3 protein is CASSDRALGAGELFF. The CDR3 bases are TGTGCCAGCAGCGACAGGGCATTGGGGGCCGGGGAGCTGTTTTTT.

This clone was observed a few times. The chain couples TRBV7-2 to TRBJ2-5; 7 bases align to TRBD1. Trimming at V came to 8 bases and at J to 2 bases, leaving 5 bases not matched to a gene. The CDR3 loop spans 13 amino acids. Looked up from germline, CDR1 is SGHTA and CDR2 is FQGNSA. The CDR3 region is CASSRDRQETQYF. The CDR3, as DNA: TGTGCCAGCTCCCGGGACAGACAAGAGACCCAGTACTTC.

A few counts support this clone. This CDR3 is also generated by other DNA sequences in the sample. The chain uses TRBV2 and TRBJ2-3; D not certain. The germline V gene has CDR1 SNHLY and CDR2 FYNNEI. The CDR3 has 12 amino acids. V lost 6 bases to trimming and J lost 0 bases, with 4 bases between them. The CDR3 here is CASSPSTDTQYF. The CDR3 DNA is TGTGCCAGCAGCCCAAGCACAGATACGCAGTATTTT.

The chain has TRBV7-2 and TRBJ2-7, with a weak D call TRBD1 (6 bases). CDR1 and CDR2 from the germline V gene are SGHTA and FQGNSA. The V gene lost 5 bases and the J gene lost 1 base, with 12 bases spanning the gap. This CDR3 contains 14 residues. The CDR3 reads CASSRDRSSYEQYF. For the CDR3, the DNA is TGTGCCAGCAGCCGAGACAGGTCGTCCTACGAGCAGTACTTC.

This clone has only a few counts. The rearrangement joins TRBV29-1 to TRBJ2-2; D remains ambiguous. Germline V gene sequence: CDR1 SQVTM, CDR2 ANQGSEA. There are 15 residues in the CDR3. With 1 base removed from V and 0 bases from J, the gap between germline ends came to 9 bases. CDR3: CSVEVAGTNTGELFF. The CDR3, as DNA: TGCAGCGTTGAAGTAGCCGGCACGAACACCGGGGAGCTGTTTTTT.

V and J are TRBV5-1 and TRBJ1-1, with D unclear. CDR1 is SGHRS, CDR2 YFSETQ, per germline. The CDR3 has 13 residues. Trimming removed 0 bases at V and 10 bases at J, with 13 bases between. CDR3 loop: CASSLVPTAAAFF. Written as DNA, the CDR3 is TGCGCCAGCAGCTTGGTACCGACGGCGGCAGCTTTCTTT.

CDR3 sequence reads: CAISEKVASGTGELFF. CDR3 nucleotide sequence: TGTGCCATCAGTGAGAAGGTGGCCTCGGGCACCGGGGAGCTGTTTTTT. The chain uses TRBV10-3 and TRBJ2-2; the D is unclear. V dropped 2 bases and J dropped 4 bases, with 14 bases sitting between them. Germline V lookup: CDR1 ENHRY, CDR2 SYGVKD. This CDR3 region has 16 residues.

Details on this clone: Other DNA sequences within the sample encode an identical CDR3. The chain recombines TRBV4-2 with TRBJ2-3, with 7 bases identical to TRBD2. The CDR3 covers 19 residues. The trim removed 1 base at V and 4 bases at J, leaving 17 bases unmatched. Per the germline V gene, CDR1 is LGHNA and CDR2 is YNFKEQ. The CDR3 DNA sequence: TGTGCCAGCAGCCAAGGACTTGATCGGCGGGGGTCTGGCTCAGATACGCAGTATTTT. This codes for CASSQGLDRRGSGSDTQYF.

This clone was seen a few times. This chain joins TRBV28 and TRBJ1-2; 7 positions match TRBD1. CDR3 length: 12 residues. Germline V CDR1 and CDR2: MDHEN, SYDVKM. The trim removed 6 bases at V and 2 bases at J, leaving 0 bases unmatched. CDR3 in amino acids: CASRDRNYGYTF. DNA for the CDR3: TGTGCCAGCAGGGACAGGAACTATGGCTACACCTTC.

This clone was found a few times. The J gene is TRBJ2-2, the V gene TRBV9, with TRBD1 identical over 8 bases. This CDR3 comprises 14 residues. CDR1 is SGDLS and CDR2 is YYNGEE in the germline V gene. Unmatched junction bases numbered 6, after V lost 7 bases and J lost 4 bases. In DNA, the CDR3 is TGTGCCAGCGGCCCTACAGGGGGCACCGGGGAGCTGTTTTTT. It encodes CASGPTGGTGELFF.

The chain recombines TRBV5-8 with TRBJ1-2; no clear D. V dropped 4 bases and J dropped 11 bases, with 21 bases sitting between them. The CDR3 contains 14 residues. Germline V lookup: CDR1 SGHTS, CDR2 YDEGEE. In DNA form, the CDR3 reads TGTGCCAGCAGCGCCGAATCCCCTCGGGGAAGGTACACCTTC. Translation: CASSAESPRGRYTF.

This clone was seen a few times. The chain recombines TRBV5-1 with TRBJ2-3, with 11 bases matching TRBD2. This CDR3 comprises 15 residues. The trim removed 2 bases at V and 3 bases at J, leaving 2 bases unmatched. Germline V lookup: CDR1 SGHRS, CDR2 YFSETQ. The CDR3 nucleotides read TGCGCCAGCAGCTTACTAGCGGGGGATACAGATACGCAGTATTTT. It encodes CASSLLAGDTDTQYF.